This passage covers 18 T cell receptor beta chains from one sample sequenced in a study of shared clonotypes between healthy human individuals. Repertoires were generated with immunoSEQ multiplex PCR, while TCRdb's copy carries only in-frame clones and drops some. The table records roughly 2.1 million clones, under 95% of them present only once. Terminally differentiated effector memory CD45RA+ cells were excluded from the naive CD8 cells, which were CD45RO-negative and positively selected for CCR7. Sequencing was done on a sample of naive CD8+ T cells from PBMCs. The source is a man between 18 and 35 years old in good health. Some clones in this sample may be carry-over from other donors' samples.

This clone was counted once. J is TRBJ2-7 and V is TRBV5-6, with D perhaps matching TRBD1 or TRBD2 (7 bases each). From germline, CDR1 is SGHDT and CDR2 YYEEEE. The CDR3 covers 16 residues. The V end lost 1 base, the J end lost 0 bases, and 14 bases lay between the germline ends. CDR3 region: CASSLWGGQISYEQYF. The CDR3 DNA is TGTGCCAGCAGCTTGTGGGGGGGACAGATCTCCTACGAGCAGTACTTC.

The chain is built from TRBV19 and TRBJ2-7; TRBD1 is a possible D gene (6 bases). Germline CDR1 reads LNHDA; CDR2 reads SQIVND (reference sequence). This CDR3 has 15 amino acids. V gave up 3 bases and J gave up 5 bases, with 17 bases separating them. The CDR3 DNA is TGTGCCAGTAGTATGAACAGGGTGGAAACGAACGAGCAGTACTTC. This translates into CASSMNRVETNEQYF.

V gene TRBV4-3 combines with J gene TRBJ2-3; no clear D gene. Trimming pared 1 base from V and 2 bases from J, leaving 13 bases between. The germline CDR1 and CDR2 sequences are LGHNA and YSLEER. This CDR3 has 16 amino acids. CDR3 amino acids: CASSQGPARATDTQYF. CDR3 in DNA: TGCGCCAGCAGCCAAGGTCCAGCTAGGGCCACAGATACGCAGTATTTT.

Points on this clone: This specimen includes other DNA sequences encoding the same CDR3. The chain combines TRBV4-1 with TRBJ2-7, with 7 nucleotides matching TRBD1. The CDR3 spans 14 residues. V dropped 3 bases and J dropped 0; count of bases not matched to a gene: 2. Germline values: CDR1 MGHRA, CDR2 YSYEKL. CDR3 in amino acids: CASSQGQSSYEQYF. Written as DNA, the CDR3 is TGCGCCAGCAGCCAGGGACAGAGCTCCTACGAGCAGTACTTC.

The chain joins TRBV28 to TRBJ2-7; 7 bases line up with TRBD1. CDR1 and CDR2 from the germline V gene are MDHEN and SYDVKM. CDR3 length equals 14 residues. The V segment lost 2 bases and the J segment 2 bases; nucleotides outside the gene matches: 3. CDR3 protein: CASSLTGATYEQYF. The CDR3 nucleotides are TGTGCCAGCAGTTTAACAGGGGCCACCTACGAGCAGTACTTC.

The CDR3 sequence is CASSMRTSGSYNEQFF. The CDR3 DNA reads as TGTGCCAGCAGCATGAGGACTAGCGGGAGCTACAATGAGCAGTTCTTC. This chain uses TRBV7-9 with TRBJ2-1; TRBD2 matches at 13 bases. Losses at the gene ends were 5 bases for V and 3 bases for J; bases not matched to a gene: 4. The CDR3 extends over 16 amino acids. The V gene's germline CDR1 is SEHNR and CDR2 FQNEAQ (reference sequence). The whole variable domain, remainder taken from reference TRBV7-9 and TRBJ2-1, is DTGVSQNPRHKITKRGQNVTFRCDPISEHNRLYWYRQTLGQGPEFLTYFQNEAQLEKSRLLSDRFSAERPKGSFSTLEIQRTEQGDSAMYLCASSMRTSGSYNEQFFGPGTRLTVL.

This chain uses TRBV19 with TRBJ2-7; tentatively, D is TRBD2 (6 bases). Germline values: CDR1 LNHDA, CDR2 SQIVND (reference sequence). CDR3 size: 16 residues. With 2 bases removed from V and 1 base from J, the gap between germline ends came to 15 bases. CDR3 protein: CASSISKEGTSYEQYF. CDR3 nucleotide sequence: TGTGCCAGTAGTATATCGAAGGAAGGGACTTCCTACGAGCAGTACTTC.

The chain has TRBV10-1 and TRBJ2-7, with D maybe TRBD1 (6 bases). The CDR3 length is 13 residues. Germline CDR1 reads WNHNN; CDR2 reads SYGVQD (reference sequence). Trimming pared 1 base from V and 7 bases from J, leaving 11 bases between. The CDR3 sequence is CASSEFGGTEQYF. In DNA form, the CDR3 reads TGCGCCAGCAGTGAGTTTGGGGGCACGGAGCAGTACTTC.

The gene calls are TRBV18 and TRBJ2-7; D remains unclear. The CDR3 runs to 13 residues. V lost 3 bases to trimming and J lost 0 bases, with 6 bases between them. Germline V gives CDR1 KGHSH, CDR2 LQKENI. This CDR3 is CASSPALSYEQYF. In DNA form, the CDR3 reads TGTGCCAGCTCACCGGCTCTCTCCTACGAGCAGTACTTC. The full variable domain, completed using reference TRBV18 and TRBJ2-7, is NAGVMQNPRHLVRRRGQEARLRCSPMKGHSHVYWYRQLPEEGLKFMVYLQKENIIDESGMPKERFSAEFPKEGPSILRIQQVVRGDSAAYFCASSPALSYEQYFGPGTRLTVT.

The rearrangement links TRBV27 to TRBJ2-2; 7 bases match TRBD1. The CDR3 spans 15 residues. Germline V gene lookup returns CDR1 MNHEY and CDR2 SMNVEV (reference sequence). The trim removed 6 bases at V and 4 bases at J, leaving 8 bases unmatched. The CDR3 sequence is CASSYTGVGTGELFF. CDR3 bases: TGTGCCAGCAGCTATACAGGGGTTGGCACCGGGGAGCTGTTTTTT.

The V and J genes are TRBV27 and TRBJ1-1, with a possible D match to TRBD1 (6 bases). The CDR3 contains 16 residues. V gave up 2 bases and J gave up 0 bases, with 13 bases separating them. CDR1 MNHEY and CDR2 SMNVEV come from the germline V gene (reference sequence). CDR3 coding DNA: TGTGCCAGCAGTTTACACAGGGTGGGCGTGAACACTGAAGCTTTCTTT. Translation: CASSLHRVGVNTEAFF.

This chain joins TRBV28 and TRBJ2-1; 11 bases are a match to TRBD2. V shed 5 bases, J shed 3 bases, and the junction held 15 bases outside the gene matches. There are 19 residues in the CDR3. In germline, CDR1 is MDHEN, CDR2 SYDVKM. In nucleotides, the CDR3 is TGTGCCAGCAGTCCCGGCCGTTGGCTAGCGGGAGGAAACTACAATGAGCAGTTCTTC. This codes for CASSPGRWLAGGNYNEQFF.

This chain links TRBV15 with TRBJ1-1; D ambiguous. Germline lookup yields CDR1 LNHNV and CDR2 YYDKDF (reference sequence). V lost 0 bases and J lost 1, with 15 bases in between. This CDR3 has 17 amino acids. The CDR3 loop reads CATSREHGQEANTEAFF. DNA for the CDR3: TGTGCCACCAGCAGAGAGCACGGGCAGGAGGCGAACACTGAAGCTTTCTTT.

A remark on this clone: Additional DNA sequences in this sample encode the identical CDR3. The chain is built from TRBV5-1 and TRBJ2-7; D possibly corresponds to TRBD1 (6 bases). V lost 0 bases, J lost 3 bases, and 7 bases lay in between. The CDR3 consists of 13 residues. Looked up from germline, CDR1 is SGHRS and CDR2 is YFSETQ. The CDR3, as DNA: TGCGCCAGCAGCTTGGGGGGGCGCTACGAGCAGTACTTC. This sequence encodes CASSLGGRYEQYF.

The chain has TRBV7-3 and TRBJ2-5; no clear D gene. This CDR3 comprises 13 residues. Germline-derived CDR1 and CDR2 are SGHTA and FQGTGA. The V end was cut by 5 bases, the J end by 5 bases, with 12 bases between. In DNA form, the CDR3 reads TGTGCCAGCAGCCCCACCTGGACCGAGACCCAGTACTTC. Translated: CASSPTWTETQYF.

The rearrangement uses TRBV29-1 and TRBJ1-5; 9 positions agree with TRBD1. Looked up from germline, CDR1 is SQVTM and CDR2 is ANQGSEA. J lost 3 bases, V lost 4 bases, and 10 bases had no gene match. There are 16 residues in the CDR3. The CDR3 spells CSVVLSGTGYNQPQHF. The CDR3 coding sequence is TGCAGCGTTGTACTGTCCGGGACAGGGTACAATCAGCCCCAGCATTTT. The full variable domain, its missing parts supplied by reference TRBV29-1 and TRBJ1-5, is SAVISQKPSRDICQRGTSLTIQCQVDSQVTMMFWYRQQPGQSLTLIATANQGSEATYESGFVIDKFPISRPNLTFSTLTVSNMSPEDSSIYLCSVVLSGTGYNQPQHFGDGTRLSIL.

V gene TRBV5-1 combines with J gene TRBJ1-2; 9 bases are shared with TRBD1. The germline V gene has CDR1 SGHRS and CDR2 YFSETQ. Unmatched junction bases numbered 4, after V lost 4 bases and J lost 6 bases. The length of the CDR3 is 13 residues. CDR3 in amino acids: CASSGRTGDGYTF. The CDR3 DNA reads TGCGCCAGCAGCGGACGGACAGGGGATGGCTACACCTTC.

Points on this clone: Other DNA sequences in this specimen translate into the identical CDR3. The chain couples TRBV11-3 to TRBJ2-2, with 7 bases lining up with TRBD1. V lost 4 bases to trimming and J lost 0 bases; unmatched junction nucleotides: 2. Germline CDR1 is SGHNT and CDR2 is YENEEA. The CDR3 sequence is 15 residues long. The CDR3 loop is CASSSDRANTGELFF. The CDR3 nucleotides are TGTGCCAGCAGCTCCGACAGGGCGAACACCGGGGAGCTGTTTTTT.